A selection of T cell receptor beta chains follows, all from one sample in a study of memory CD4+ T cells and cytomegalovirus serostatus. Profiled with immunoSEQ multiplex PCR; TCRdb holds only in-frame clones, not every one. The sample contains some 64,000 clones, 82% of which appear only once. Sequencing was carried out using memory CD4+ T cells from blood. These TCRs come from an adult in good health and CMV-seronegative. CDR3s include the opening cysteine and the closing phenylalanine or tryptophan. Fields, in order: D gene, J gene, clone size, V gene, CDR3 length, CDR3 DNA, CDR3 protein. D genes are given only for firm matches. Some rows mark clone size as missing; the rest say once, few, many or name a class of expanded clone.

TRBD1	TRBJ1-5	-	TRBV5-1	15	TGCGCCAGCAGCCCGGGACAGGATAGCAATCAGCCCCAGCATTTT	CASSPGQDSNQPQHF
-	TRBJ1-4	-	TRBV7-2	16	TGTGCCAGCAGCTTAGCGCTCTTGGGCAGGAATGAAAAACTGTTTTTT	CASSLALLGRNEKLFF
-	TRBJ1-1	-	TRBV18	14	TGTGCCAGCTCCCCGACGGCAAGGAACACTGAAGCTTTCTTT	CASSPTARNTEAFF
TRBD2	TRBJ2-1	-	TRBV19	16	TGTGCCAGTAGTATCGGCCCTAGCGGGGCCAGGGATGAGCAGTTCTTC	CASSIGPSGARDEQFF
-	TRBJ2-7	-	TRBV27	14	TGTGCCAGCACCGCCCCGGACCCCACCTACGAGCAGTACTTC	CASTAPDPTYEQYF
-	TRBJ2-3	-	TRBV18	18	TGTGCCAGCTCACCACCACGGGGTGACGGGGGAGGCACAGATACGCAGTATTTT	CASSPPRGDGGGTDTQYF
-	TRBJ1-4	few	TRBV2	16	TGTGCCACCCGTAATGGGGTTCTCTCACGGAGCGAAAAACTGTTTTTT	CATRNGVLSRSEKLFF
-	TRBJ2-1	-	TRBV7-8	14	TGTGCCAGCAGCCCCCGCCGGGGCAACAATGAGCAGTTCTTC	CASSPRRGNNEQFF
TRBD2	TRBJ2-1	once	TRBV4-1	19	TGCGCCAGCAGCCACAAACCCGAAGATGGGGGACTAGCGGGAGTTACGCAGTTCTTC	CASSHKPEDGGLAGVTQFF
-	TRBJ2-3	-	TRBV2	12	TGTGCCAGCAGCCTCTCCGCAGATACGCAGTATTTT	CASSLSADTQYF
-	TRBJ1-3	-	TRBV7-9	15	TGTGCCAGCAGCTTAGGGGCGGAGTCTGGAAACACCATATATTTT	CASSLGAESGNTIYF